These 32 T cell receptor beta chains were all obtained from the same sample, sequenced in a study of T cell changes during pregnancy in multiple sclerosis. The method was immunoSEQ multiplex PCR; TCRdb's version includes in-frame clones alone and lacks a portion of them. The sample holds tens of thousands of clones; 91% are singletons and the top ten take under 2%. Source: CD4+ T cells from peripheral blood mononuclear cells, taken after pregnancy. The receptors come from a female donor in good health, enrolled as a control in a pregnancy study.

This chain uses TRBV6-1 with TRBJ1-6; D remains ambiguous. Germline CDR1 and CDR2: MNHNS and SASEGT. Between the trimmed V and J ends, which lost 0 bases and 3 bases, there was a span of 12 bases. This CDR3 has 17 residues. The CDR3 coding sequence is TGTGCCAGCAGTGAAGCGCTTTCAGTTCTCTATAATTCACCCCTCCACTTT. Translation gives CASSEALSVLYNSPLHF.

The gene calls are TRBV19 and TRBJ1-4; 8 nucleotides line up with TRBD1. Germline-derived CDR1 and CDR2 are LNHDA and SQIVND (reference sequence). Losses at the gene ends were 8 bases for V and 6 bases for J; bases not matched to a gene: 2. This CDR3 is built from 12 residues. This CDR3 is CASRQGYEKLFF. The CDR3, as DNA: TGTGCCAGTCGACAGGGGTATGAAAAACTGTTTTTT.

CDR3 loop: CASSLSRVGDTQYF. CDR3 nucleotides: TGTGCCAGCAGTTTATCGAGGGTTGGAGATACGCAGTATTTT. The chain is built from TRBV27 and TRBJ2-3; D possibly corresponds to TRBD2 (5 bases). Germline CDR1 MNHEY, CDR2 SMNVEV (reference sequence). This CDR3 is built from 14 residues. The ends were cut back, 0 bases at V and 5 bases at J, with 9 bases in the middle.

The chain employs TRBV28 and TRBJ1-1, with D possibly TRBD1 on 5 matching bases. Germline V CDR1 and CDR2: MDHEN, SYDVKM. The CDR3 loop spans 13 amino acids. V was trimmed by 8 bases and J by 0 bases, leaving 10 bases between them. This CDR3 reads CASRTGMNTEAFF. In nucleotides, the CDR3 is TGTGCCAGCCGAACAGGTATGAACACTGAAGCTTTCTTT.

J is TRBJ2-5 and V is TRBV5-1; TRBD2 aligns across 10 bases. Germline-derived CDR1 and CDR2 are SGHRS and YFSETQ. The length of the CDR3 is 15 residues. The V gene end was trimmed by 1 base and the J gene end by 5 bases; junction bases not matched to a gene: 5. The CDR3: CASSLSASGSETQYF. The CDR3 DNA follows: TGCGCCAGCAGCTTGTCGGCTAGCGGGAGTGAGACCCAGTACTTC.

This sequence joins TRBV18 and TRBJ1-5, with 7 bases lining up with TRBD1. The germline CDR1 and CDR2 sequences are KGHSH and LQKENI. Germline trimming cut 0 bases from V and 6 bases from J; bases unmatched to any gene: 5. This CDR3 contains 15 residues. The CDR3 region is CASSPPNRGGQPQHF. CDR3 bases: TGTGCCAGCTCACCACCTAACAGGGGAGGTCAGCCCCAGCATTTT.

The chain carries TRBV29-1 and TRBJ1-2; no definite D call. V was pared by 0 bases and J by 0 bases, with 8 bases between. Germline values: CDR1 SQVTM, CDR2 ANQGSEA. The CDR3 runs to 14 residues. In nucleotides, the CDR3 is TGCAGCGTTGAAGATCGGGGAGCTAACTATGGCTACACCTTC. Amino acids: CSVEDRGANYGYTF.

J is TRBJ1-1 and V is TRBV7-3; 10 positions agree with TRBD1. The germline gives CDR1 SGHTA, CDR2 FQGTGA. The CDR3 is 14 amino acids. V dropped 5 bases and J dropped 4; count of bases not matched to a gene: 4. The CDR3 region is CASSVGQGSTEAFF. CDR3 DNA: TGTGCCAGCAGCGTGGGACAGGGGAGCACTGAAGCTTTCTTT.

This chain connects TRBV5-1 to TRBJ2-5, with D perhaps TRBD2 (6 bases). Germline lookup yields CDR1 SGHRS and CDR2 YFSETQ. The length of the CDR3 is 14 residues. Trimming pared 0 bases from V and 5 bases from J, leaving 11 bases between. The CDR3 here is CASSLARGRETQYF. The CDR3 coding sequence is TGCGCCAGCAGCTTGGCGCGGGGTAGGGAGACCCAGTACTTC.

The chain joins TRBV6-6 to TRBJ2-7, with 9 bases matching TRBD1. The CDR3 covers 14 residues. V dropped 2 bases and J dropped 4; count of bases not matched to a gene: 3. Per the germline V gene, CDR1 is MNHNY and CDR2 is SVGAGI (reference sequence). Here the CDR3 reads CASSYEQGAYEQYF. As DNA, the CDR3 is TGTGCCAGCAGTTACGAACAGGGGGCTTACGAGCAGTACTTC.

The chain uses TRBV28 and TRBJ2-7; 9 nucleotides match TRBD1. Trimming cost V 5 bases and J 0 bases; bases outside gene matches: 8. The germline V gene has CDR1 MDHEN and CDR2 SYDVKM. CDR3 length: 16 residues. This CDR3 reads CASSGPGTGSSYEQYF. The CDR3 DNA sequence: TGTGCCAGCAGTGGTCCCGGGACAGGGAGCTCCTACGAGCAGTACTTC. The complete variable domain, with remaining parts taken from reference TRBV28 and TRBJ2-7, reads DVKVTQSSRYLVKRTGEKVFLECVQDMDHENMFWYRQDPGLGLRLIYFSYDVKMKEKGDIPEGYSVSREKKERFSLILESASTNQTSMYLCASSGPGTGSSYEQYFGPGTRLTVT.

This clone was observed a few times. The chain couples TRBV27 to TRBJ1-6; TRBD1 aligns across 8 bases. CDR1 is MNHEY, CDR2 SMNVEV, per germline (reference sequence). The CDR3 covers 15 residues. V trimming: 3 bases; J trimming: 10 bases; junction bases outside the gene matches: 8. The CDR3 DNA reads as TGTGCCAGCAGTTTCCAGGGGGCTGGGGGGTCACCCCTCCACTTT. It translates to CASSFQGAGGSPLHF.

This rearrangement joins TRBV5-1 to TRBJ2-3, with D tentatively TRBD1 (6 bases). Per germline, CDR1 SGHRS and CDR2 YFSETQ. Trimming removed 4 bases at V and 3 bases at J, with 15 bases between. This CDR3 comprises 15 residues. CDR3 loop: CASSPQGIGTDTQYF. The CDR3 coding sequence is TGCGCCAGCAGCCCACAGGGAATTGGGACAGATACGCAGTATTTT.

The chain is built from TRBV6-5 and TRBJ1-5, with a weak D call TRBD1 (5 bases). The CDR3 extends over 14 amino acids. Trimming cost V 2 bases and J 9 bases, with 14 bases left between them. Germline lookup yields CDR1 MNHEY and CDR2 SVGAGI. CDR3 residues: CASSYRGGTGPQHF. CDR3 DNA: TGTGCCAGCAGTTACCGGGGGGGGACTGGGCCCCAGCATTTT.

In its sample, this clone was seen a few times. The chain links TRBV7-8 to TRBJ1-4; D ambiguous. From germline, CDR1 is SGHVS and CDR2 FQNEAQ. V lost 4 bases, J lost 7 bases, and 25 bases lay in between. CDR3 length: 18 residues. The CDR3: CASSSIQAQVIGFEKLFF. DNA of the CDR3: TGTGCCAGCAGCTCGATTCAAGCCCAGGTGATCGGCTTTGAAAAACTGTTTTTT.

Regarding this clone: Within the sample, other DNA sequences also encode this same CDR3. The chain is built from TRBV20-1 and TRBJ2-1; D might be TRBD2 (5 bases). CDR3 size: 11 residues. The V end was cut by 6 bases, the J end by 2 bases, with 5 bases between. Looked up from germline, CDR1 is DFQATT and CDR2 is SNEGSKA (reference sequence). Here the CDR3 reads CSAGTYNEQFF. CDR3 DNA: TGCAGTGCCGGGACCTACAATGAGCAGTTCTTC.

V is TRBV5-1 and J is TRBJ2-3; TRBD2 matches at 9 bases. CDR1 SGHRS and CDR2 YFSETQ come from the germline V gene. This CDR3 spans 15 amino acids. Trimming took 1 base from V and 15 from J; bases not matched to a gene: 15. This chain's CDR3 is CASSLSVAGDLLGYF. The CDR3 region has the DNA TGCGCCAGCAGCTTGTCGGTAGCGGGGGACCTATTAGGCTATTTT.

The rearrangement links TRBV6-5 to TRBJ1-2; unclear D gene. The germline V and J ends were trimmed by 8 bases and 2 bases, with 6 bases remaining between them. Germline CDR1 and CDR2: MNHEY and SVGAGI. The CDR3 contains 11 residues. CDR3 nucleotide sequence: TGTGCCAGCGGAGGGAACTATGGCTACACCTTC. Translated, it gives CASGGNYGYTF.

The CDR3 here is CASSEDGAGGPDTQYF. As DNA, the CDR3 is TGTGCCAGCAGTGAAGATGGGGCGGGGGGGCCAGATACGCAGTATTTT. The rearrangement uses TRBV2 and TRBJ2-3; the match to TRBD2 covers 9 bases. Germline V gene sequence: CDR1 SNHLY, CDR2 FYNNEI. The V and J ends lost 1 base and 4 bases, in that order; junction bases with no gene match: 6. CDR3 length: 16 amino acids.

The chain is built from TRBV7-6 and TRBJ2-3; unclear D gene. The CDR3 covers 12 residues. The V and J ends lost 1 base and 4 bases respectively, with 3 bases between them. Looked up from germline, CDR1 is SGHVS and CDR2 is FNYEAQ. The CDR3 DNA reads TGTGCCAGCAGCTTAGTAGCAGATACGCAGTATTTT. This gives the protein CASSLVADTQYF.

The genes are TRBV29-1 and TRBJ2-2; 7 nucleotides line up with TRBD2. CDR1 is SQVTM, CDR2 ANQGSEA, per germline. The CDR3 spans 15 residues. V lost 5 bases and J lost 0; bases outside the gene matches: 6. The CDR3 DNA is TGCAGCGTTAAAATAGCGGGCGCGAACACCGGGGAGCTGTTTTTT. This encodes CSVKIAGANTGELFF.

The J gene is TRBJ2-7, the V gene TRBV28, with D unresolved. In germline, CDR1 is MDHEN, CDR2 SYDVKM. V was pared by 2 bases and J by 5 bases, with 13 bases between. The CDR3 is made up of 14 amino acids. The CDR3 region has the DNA TGTGCCAGCAGTTTAACCAACCTCAGGAACGAGCAGTACTTC. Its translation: CASSLTNLRNEQYF.

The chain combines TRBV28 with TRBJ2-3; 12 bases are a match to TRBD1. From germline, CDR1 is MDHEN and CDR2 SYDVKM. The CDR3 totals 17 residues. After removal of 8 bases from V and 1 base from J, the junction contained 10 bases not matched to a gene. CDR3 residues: CASCWTGTGGRTDTQYF. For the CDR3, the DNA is TGTGCCAGCTGCTGGACCGGGACAGGGGGCCGCACAGATACGCAGTATTTT.

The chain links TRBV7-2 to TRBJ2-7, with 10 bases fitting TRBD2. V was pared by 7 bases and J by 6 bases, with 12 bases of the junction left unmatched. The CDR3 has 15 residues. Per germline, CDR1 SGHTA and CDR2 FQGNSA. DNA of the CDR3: TGTGCCAGCATCAAGCCACTAGCGGGAAGATTCGAGCAGTACTTC. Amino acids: CASIKPLAGRFEQYF.

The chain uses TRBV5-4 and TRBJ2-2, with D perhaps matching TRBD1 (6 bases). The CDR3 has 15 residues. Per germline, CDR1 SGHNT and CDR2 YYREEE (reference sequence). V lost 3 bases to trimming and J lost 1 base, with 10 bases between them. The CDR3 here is CASSSGTQNTGELFF. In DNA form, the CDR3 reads TGTGCCAGCAGCTCCGGGACACAGAACACCGGGGAGCTGTTTTTT.

DNA for the CDR3: TGTGCCAGCAGCCGCGGGACTAGCGGGAGTGGATCCTACGAGCAGTACTTC. It is translated as CASSRGTSGSGSYEQYF. J is TRBJ2-7 and V is TRBV27; 14 bases align to TRBD2. J was trimmed by 1 base and V by 6 bases; bases with no gene match: 8. The germline V gene has CDR1 MNHEY and CDR2 SMNVEV (reference sequence). The CDR3 contains 17 residues.

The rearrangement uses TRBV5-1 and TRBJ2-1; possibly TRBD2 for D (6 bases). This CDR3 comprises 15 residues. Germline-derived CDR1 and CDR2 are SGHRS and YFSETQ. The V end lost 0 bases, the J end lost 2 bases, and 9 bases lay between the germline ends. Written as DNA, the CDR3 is TGCGCCAGCAGCTTGGGGGGGGAGGCCTACAATGAGCAGTTCTTC. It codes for CASSLGGEAYNEQFF.

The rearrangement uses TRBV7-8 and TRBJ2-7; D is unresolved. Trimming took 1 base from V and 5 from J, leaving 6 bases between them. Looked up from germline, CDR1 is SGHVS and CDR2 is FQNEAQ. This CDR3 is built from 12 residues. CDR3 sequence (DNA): TGTGCCAGCAGCTTAGTAGTAAACGAGCAGTACTTC. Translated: CASSLVVNEQYF.

The CDR3 reads CASRLGGGGDNSPLHF. The CDR3 DNA is TGTGCCAGCAGGCTCGGGGGAGGGGGTGATAATTCACCCCTCCACTTT. The chain links TRBV5-4 to TRBJ1-6; maybe TRBD1 (6 bases). In germline, CDR1 is SGHNT, CDR2 YYREEE (reference sequence). Trimming took off 5 bases at V and 5 bases at J, with 17 bases between the two ends. This CDR3 contains 16 residues.

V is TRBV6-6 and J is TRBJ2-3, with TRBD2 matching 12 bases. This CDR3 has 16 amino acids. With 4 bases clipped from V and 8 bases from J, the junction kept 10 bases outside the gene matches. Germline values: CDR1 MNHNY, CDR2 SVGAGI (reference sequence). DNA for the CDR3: TGTGCCAGCAGTTCCCAACGACTAGCGGGGGAGGGTACGCAGTATTTT. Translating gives CASSSQRLAGEGTQYF.

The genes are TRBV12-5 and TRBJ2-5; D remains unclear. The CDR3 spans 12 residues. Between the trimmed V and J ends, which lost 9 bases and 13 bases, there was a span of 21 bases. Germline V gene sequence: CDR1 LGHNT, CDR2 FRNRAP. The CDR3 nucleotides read TGTGCTAGCGAAAGTACCGGAAAGGAGTGGTACTTC. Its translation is CASESTGKEWYF.

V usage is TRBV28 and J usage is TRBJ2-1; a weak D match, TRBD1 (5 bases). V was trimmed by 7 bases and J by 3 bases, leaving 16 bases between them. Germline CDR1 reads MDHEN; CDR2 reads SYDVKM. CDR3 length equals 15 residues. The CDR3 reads CASNRQTLNYNEQFF. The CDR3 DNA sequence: TGTGCCAGCAACCGACAGACTCTAAACTACAATGAGCAGTTCTTC.